Below, one T cell receptor beta chain is given with its context. The CDR3 totals 15 residues. Germline assignment: CDR1 SGHTA and CDR2 FQGNSA. V was pared by 5 bases and J by 0 bases, with 12 bases between. Primers: 60 Vbeta forward and 13 Jbeta reverse. Here immunoSEQ multiplex PCR was the method, and the copy in TCRdb shows in-frame clones only, minus some. Altogether about 200,000 clones are present, more than 65% being singletons, with the ten largest covering 1.7%. This specimen belongs to a study of cytomegalovirus exposure and HLA in healthy donors. The chain uses TRBV7-2 and TRBJ2-3; D gene uncertain. Sequencing used PBMCs. This clonotype was obtained from a man in his fifties or sixties in good health and CMV-seronegative. The DNA for the CDR3 is TGTGCCAGCAGCCAGCAGGCCGGTAGCACAGATACGCAGTATTTT. Translation: CASSQQAGSTDTQYF. Drawing the rest from reference TRBV7-2 and TRBJ2-3, the complete variable domain is GAGVSQSPSNKVTEKGKDVELRCDPISGHTALYWYRQSLGQGLEFLIYFQGNSAPDKSGLPSDRFSAERTGGSVSTLTIQRTQQEDSAVYLCASSQQAGSTDTQYFGPGTRLTVL.